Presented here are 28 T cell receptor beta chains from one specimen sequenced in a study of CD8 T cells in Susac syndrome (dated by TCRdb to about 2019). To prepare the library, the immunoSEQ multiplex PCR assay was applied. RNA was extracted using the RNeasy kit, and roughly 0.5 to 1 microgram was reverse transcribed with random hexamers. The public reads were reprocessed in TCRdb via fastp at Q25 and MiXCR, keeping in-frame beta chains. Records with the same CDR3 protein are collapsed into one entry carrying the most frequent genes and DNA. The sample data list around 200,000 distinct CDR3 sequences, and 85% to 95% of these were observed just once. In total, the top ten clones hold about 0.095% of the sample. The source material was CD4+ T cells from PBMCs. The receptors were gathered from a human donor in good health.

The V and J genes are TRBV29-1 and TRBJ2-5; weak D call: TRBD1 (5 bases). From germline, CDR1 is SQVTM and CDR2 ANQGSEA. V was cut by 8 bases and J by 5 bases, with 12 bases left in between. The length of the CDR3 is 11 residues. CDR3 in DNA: TGCAGCTCCGAGGCAGGGGAGACCCAGTACTTC. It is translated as CSSEAGETQYF.

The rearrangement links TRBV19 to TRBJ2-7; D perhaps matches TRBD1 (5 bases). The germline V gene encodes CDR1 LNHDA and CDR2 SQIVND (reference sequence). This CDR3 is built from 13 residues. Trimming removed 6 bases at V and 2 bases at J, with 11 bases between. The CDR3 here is CASSYTGAYEQYF. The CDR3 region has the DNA TGTGCCAGTAGCTACACAGGAGCCTACGAGCAGTACTTC. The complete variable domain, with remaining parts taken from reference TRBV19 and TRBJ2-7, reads DGGITQSPKYLFRKEGQNVTLSCEQNLNHDAMYWYRQDPGQGLRLIYYSQIVNDFQKGDIAEGYSVSREKKESFPLTVTSAQKNPTAFYLCASSYTGAYEQYFGPGTRLTVT.

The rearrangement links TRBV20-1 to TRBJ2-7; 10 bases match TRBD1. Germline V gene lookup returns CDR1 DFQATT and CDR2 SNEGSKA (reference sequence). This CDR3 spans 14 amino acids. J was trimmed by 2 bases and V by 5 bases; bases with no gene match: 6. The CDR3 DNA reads TGCAGTGCTTTGAGGACAGGGGGGCCCTACGAGCAGTACTTC. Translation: CSALRTGGPYEQYF.

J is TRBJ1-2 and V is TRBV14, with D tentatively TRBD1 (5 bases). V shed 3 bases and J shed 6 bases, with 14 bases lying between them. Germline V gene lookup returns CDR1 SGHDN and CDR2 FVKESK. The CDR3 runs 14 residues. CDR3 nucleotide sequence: TGTGCCAGCAGCCACCTGGCAGGGATTGATGGCTACACCTTC. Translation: CASSHLAGIDGYTF.

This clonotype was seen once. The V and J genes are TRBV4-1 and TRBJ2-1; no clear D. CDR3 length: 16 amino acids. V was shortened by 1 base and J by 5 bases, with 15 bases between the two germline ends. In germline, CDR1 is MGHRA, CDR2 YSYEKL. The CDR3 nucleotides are TGCGCCAGCAGCCAAGGGCGCCGGACGGTAAACAATGAGCAGTTCTTC. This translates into CASSQGRRTVNNEQFF.

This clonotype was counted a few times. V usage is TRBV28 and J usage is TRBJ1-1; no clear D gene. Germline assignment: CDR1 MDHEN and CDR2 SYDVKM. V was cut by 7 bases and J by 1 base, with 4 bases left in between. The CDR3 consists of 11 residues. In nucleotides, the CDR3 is TGTGCCAGCACCGCGAACACTGAAGCTTTCTTT. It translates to CASTANTEAFF.

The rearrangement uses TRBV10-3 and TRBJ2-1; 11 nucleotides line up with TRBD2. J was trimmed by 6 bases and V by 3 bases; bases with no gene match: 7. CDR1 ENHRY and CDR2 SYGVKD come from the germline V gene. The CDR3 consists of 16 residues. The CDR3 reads CAISDAASGGFNEQFF. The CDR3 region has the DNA TGTGCCATCAGTGATGCGGCTAGCGGGGGGTTCAATGAGCAGTTCTTC.

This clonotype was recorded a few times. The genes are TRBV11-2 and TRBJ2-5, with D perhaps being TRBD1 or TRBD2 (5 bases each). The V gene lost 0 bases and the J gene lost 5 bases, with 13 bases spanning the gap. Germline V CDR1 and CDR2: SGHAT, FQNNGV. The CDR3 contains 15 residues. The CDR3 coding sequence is TGTGCCAGCAGCTTAGATGGGACCGAGGCCGAGACCCAGTACTTC. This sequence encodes CASSLDGTEAETQYF. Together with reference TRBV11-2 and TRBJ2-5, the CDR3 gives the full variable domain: EAGVAQSPRYKIIEKRQSVAFWCNPISGHATLYWYQQILGQGPKLLIQFQNNGVVDDSQLPKDRFSAERLKGVDSTLKIQPAKLEDSAVYLCASSLDGTEAETQYFGPGTRLLVL.

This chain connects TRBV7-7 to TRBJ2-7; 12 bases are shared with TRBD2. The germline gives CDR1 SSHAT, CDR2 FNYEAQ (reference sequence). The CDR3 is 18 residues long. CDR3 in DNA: TGTGCTAGCAGCTACGGACTAGCGGGACGGGCGGATTCCTACGAGCAGTACGTC. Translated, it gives CASSYGLAGRADSYEQYV.

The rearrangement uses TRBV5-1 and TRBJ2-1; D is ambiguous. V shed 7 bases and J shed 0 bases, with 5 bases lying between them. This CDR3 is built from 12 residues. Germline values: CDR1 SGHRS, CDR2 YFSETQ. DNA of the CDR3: TGCGCCAGCGAGAGCTCCTACAATGAGCAGTTCTTC. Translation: CASESSYNEQFF.

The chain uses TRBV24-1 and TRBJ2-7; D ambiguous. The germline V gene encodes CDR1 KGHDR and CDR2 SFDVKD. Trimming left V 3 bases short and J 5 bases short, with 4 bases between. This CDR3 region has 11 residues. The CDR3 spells CATSDGHEQYF. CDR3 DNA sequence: TGTGCCACCAGTGATGGCCACGAGCAGTACTTC.

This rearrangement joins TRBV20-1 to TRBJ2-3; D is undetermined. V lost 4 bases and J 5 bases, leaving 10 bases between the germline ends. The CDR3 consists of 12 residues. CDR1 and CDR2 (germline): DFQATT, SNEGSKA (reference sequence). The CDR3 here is CSAKGKIDTQYF. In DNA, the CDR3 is TGCAGTGCTAAAGGGAAGATAGATACGCAGTATTTT.

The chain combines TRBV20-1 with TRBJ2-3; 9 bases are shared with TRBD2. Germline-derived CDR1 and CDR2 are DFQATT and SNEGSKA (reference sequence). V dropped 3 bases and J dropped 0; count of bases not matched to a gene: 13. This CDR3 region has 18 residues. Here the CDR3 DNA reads TGCAGTGCTAGGTCTCAGGGCGAGCGGGGGGCTAGCACAGATACGCAGTATTTT. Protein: CSARSQGERGASTDTQYF.

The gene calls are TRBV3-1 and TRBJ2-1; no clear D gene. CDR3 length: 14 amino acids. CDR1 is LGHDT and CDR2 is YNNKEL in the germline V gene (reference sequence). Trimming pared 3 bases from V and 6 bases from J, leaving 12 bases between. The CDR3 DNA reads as TGTGCCAGCAGCCAGGGTTACGGTCCCAATGAGCAGTTCTTC. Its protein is CASSQGYGPNEQFF.

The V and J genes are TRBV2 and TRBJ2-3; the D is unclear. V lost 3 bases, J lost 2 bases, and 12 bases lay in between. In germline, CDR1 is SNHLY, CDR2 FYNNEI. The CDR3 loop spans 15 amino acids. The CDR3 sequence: CASSEFQGNTDTQYF. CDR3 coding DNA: TGTGCCAGCAGTGAGTTCCAAGGGAACACAGATACGCAGTATTTT.

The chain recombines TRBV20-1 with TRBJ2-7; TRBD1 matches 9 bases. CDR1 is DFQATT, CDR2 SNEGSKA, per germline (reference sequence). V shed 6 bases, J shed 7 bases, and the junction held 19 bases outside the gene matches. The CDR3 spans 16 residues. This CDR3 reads CSAPWVAGTGPSEQYF. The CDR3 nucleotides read TGCAGTGCCCCCTGGGTGGCCGGGACAGGGCCCTCGGAGCAGTACTTC.

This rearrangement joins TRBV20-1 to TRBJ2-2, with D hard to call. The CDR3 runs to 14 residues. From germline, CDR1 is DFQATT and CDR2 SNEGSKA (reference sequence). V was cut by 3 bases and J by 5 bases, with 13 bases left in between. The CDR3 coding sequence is TGCAGTGCTAGTCCTACCTCTAGGACCGGGGAGCTGTTTTTT. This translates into CSASPTSRTGELFF.

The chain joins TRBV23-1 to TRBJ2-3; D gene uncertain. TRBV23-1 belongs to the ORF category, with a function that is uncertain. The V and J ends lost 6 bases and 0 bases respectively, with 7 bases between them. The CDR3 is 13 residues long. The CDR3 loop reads CASSQTSTDTQYF. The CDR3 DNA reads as TGCGCCAGCAGCCAGACTAGCACAGATACGCAGTATTTT.

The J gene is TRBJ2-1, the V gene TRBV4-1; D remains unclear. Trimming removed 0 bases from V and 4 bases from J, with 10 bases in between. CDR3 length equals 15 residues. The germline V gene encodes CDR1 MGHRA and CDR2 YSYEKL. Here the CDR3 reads CASSQDGLEYNEQFF. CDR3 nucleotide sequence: TGCGCCAGCAGCCAAGATGGGTTGGAATACAATGAGCAGTTCTTC.

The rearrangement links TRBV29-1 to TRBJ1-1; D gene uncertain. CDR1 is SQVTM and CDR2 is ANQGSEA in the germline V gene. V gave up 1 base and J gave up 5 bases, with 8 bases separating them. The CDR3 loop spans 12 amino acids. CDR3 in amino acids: CSVEVRRTEAFF. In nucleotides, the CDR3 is TGCAGCGTTGAAGTGCGGAGGACTGAAGCTTTCTTT.

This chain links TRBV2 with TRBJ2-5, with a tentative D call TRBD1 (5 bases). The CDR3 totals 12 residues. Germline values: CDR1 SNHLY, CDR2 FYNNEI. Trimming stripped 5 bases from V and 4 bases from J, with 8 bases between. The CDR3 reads CASSLRAETQYF. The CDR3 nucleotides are TGTGCCAGCAGTCTCAGGGCAGAGACCCAGTACTTC.

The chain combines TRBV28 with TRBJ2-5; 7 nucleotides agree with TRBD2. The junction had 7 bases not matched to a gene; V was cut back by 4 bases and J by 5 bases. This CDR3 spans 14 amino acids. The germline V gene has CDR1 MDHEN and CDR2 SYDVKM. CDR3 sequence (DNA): TGTGCCAGCAGTTCACCGGGGGGTCGGGAGACCCAGTACTTC. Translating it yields CASSSPGGRETQYF.

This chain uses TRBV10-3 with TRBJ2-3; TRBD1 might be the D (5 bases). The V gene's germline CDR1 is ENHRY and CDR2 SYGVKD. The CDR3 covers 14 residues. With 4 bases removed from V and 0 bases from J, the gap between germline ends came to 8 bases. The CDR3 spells CAISATESTDTQYF. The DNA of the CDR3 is TGTGCCATCAGTGCGACAGAGAGCACAGATACGCAGTATTTT.

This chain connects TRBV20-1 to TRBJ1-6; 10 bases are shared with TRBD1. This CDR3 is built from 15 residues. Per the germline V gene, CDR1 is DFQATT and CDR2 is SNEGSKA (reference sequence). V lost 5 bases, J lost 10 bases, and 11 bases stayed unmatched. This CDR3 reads CSALDPGTGVSPLHF. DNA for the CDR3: TGCAGTGCTTTAGACCCCGGGACAGGGGTATCACCCCTCCACTTT.

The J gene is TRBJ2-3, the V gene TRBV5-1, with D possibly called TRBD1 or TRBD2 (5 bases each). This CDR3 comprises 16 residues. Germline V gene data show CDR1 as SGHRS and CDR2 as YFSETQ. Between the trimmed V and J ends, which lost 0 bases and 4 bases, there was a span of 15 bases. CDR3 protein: CASSLAGVRGADTQYF. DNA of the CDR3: TGCGCCAGCAGCTTGGCCGGGGTGAGGGGAGCAGATACGCAGTATTTT.

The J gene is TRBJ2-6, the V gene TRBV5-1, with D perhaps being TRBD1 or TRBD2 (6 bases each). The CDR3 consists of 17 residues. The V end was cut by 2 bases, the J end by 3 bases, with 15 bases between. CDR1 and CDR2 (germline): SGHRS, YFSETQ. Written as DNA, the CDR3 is TGCGCCAGCAGCTTTACAGGGAGGTTTCTTGGGGCCAACGTCCTGACTTTC. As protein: CASSFTGRFLGANVLTF.

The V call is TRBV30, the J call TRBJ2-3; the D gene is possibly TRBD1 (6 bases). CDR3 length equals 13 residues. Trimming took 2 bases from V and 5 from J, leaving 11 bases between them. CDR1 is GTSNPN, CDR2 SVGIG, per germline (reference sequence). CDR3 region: CAWSKQGGDTQYF. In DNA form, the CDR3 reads TGTGCCTGGAGTAAACAGGGTGGAGATACGCAGTATTTT.

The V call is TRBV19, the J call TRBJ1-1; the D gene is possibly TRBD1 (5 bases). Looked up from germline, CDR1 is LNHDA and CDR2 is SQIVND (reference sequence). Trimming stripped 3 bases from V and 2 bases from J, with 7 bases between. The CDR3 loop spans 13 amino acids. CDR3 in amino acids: CASSIGGNTEAFF. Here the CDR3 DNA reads TGTGCCAGTAGTATTGGGGGTAACACTGAAGCTTTCTTT.